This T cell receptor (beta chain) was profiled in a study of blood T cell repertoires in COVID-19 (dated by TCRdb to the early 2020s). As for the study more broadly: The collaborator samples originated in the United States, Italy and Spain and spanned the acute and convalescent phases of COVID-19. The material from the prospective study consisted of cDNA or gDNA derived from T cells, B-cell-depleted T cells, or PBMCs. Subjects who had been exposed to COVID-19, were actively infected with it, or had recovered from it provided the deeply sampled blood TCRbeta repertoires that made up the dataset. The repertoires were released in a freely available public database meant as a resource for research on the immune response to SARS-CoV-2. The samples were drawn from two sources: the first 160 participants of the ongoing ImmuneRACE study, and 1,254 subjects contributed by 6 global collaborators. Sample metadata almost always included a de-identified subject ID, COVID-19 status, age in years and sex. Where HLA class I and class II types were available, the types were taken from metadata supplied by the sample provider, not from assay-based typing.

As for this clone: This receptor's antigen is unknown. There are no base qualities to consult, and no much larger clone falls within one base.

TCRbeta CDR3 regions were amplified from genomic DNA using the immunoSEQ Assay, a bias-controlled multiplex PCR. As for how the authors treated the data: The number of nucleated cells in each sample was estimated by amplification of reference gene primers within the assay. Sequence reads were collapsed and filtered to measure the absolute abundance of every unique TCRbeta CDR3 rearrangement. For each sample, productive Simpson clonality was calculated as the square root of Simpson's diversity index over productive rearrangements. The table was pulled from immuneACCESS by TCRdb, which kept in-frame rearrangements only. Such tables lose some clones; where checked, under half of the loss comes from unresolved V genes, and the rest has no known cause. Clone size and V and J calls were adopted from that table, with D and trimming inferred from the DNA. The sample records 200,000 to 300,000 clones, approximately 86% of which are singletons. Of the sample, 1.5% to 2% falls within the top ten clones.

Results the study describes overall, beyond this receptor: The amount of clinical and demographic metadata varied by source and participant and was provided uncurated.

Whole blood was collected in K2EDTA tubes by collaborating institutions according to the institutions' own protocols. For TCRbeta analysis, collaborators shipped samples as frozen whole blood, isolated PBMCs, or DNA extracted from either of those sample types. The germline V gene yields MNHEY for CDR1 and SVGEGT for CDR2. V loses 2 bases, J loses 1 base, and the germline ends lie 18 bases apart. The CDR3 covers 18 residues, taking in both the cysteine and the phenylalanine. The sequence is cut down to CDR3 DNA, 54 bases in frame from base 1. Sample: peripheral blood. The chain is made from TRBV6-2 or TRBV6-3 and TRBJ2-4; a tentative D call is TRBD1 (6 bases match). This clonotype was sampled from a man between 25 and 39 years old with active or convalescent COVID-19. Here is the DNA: TGTGCCAGCAGTTACACACTGGGCTCTACAGGGGCCAAAAACATTCAGTACTTC. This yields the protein CASSYTLGSTGAKNIQYF.